The rows below give T cell receptor beta chains drawn from one sample of a study of OX40 agonist ivuxolimab in advanced cancers. TCRdb keeps only in-frame clones here, not all; method: immunoSEQ multiplex PCR. The table records 50,000 to 70,000 clones, around 84% of them present only once. The starting material was CD4+ or CD8+ T cells sorted from blood, obtained in a trial of the OX40 agonist ivuxolimab. These receptor sequences come from an adult with an advanced solid tumor such as melanoma, head and neck, liver or kidney cancer. Both conserved end residues are part of each CDR3. A D gene is named only where the DNA matches it firmly. Rows give clone size only sometimes, using once, few, many, or a class for an expanded clone.

d_gene: -; abundance: -; len: 13; j_gene: TRBJ2-5; v_gene: TRBV27; CDR3nt: TGTGCCAGCAGTGTAAGGGGGATAGAGACCCAGTACTTC; CDR3aa: CASSVRGIETQYF
d_gene: -; abundance: -; len: 16; j_gene: TRBJ2-2; v_gene: TRBV19; CDR3nt: TGTGCCAGCCACTCCGGGGGCGGCGCGAACACCGGGGAGCTGTTTTTT; CDR3aa: CASHSGGGANTGELFF
d_gene: -; abundance: few; len: 15; j_gene: TRBJ2-7; v_gene: TRBV5-4; CDR3nt: TGTGCCAGCAGCTTTGACCTTACAGGGCCGGCCGAGCAGTACTTC; CDR3aa: CASSFDLTGPAEQYF
d_gene: TRBD2; abundance: -; len: 18; j_gene: TRBJ2-2; v_gene: TRBV7-8; CDR3nt: TGTGCCAGCAGCTCGAGGGCCCTAGCGGGAGTACAGACCGGGGAGCTGTTTTTT; CDR3aa: CASSSRALAGVQTGELFF
d_gene: -; abundance: -; len: 13; j_gene: TRBJ2-3; v_gene: TRBV7-9; CDR3nt: TGTGCCAGCAGCCTGGGGGGCACAGATACGCAGTATTTT; CDR3aa: CASSLGGTDTQYF
d_gene: -; abundance: -; len: 14; j_gene: TRBJ2-5; v_gene: TRBV5-6; CDR3nt: TGTACCAGCAGCTTTAGGTCAGAACAAGAGACCCAGTACTTC; CDR3aa: CTSSFRSEQETQYF
d_gene: -; abundance: -; len: 15; j_gene: TRBJ1-6; v_gene: TRBV28; CDR3nt: TGTGCCAGCAGTTTTTTACGCGGAAATAATTCACCCCTCCACTTT; CDR3aa: CASSFLRGNNSPLHF
d_gene: -; abundance: few; len: 13; j_gene: TRBJ1-5; v_gene: TRBV28; CDR3nt: TGTGCCAGCACCCGAGAATTCACCCAGCCCCAGCATTTT; CDR3aa: CASTREFTQPQHF
d_gene: TRBD2; abundance: -; len: 13; j_gene: TRBJ2-5; v_gene: TRBV6-1; CDR3nt: TGTGCCAGCACCCCTAGCGGGAGTGAGACCCAGTACTTC; CDR3aa: CASTPSGSETQYF
d_gene: -; abundance: -; len: 17; j_gene: TRBJ1-6; v_gene: TRBV11-2; CDR3nt: TGTGCCAGCAGCTTAGTGCTGGGGGCAGACGTCAATTCACCCCTCCACTTT; CDR3aa: CASSLVLGADVNSPLHF
d_gene: TRBD2; abundance: -; len: 13; j_gene: TRBJ2-5; v_gene: TRBV2; CDR3nt: TGTGCCAGCAGCGTTGGGACTACGGAGACCCAGTACTTC; CDR3aa: CASSVGTTETQYF
d_gene: -; abundance: -; len: 14; j_gene: TRBJ1-4; v_gene: TRBV2; CDR3nt: TGTGCCAGCCGGGACCCCCGGGGGAATGAAAAACTGTTTTTT; CDR3aa: CASRDPRGNEKLFF
d_gene: TRBD1; abundance: few; len: 15; j_gene: TRBJ1-1; v_gene: TRBV2; CDR3nt: TGTGCCAGCAGTGAACGGACAGGCCAATACACTGAAGCTTTCTTT; CDR3aa: CASSERTGQYTEAFF
d_gene: -; abundance: -; len: 12; j_gene: TRBJ2-1; v_gene: TRBV7-9; CDR3nt: TGTGCCAGCAGCTTAATCGGTCGGGTAGGGTTCTTC; CDR3aa: CASSLIGRVGFF
d_gene: -; abundance: -; len: 15; j_gene: TRBJ2-5; v_gene: TRBV11-3; CDR3nt: TGTGCCAGCAGCCCTAGAGGTGGGGGGATAGAGACCCAGTACTTC; CDR3aa: CASSPRGGGIETQYF
d_gene: -; abundance: -; len: 13; j_gene: TRBJ2-1; v_gene: TRBV28; CDR3nt: TGTGCCAGCAGTTTAAGACTAGTTTCTAGGGAGTTCTTC; CDR3aa: CASSLRLVSREFF
d_gene: -; abundance: -; len: 14; j_gene: TRBJ2-5; v_gene: TRBV15; CDR3nt: TGTGCCACCAGTCCGAATAGGAGGGGAGAGACCCAGTACTTC; CDR3aa: CATSPNRRGETQYF
d_gene: -; abundance: -; len: 15; j_gene: TRBJ1-5; v_gene: TRBV19; CDR3nt: TGTGCCAGTAGTATACAGCCGTATAGCAATCAGCCCCAGCATTTT; CDR3aa: CASSIQPYSNQPQHF
d_gene: TRBD1; abundance: -; len: 14; j_gene: TRBJ2-5; v_gene: TRBV7-9; CDR3nt: TGTGCCAGCAGCACCGGGACAGCCGGATGGACCCAGTACTTC; CDR3aa: CASSTGTAGWTQYF
d_gene: -; abundance: -; len: 15; j_gene: TRBJ2-7; v_gene: TRBV2; CDR3nt: TGTGCCAGCAGTGATAGTGCAGGATACTCCTACGAGCAGTACTTC; CDR3aa: CASSDSAGYSYEQYF
d_gene: -; abundance: -; len: 14; j_gene: TRBJ1-5; v_gene: TRBV6-5; CDR3nt: TGTGCCAGCAGTTTGTGGGCAGGTAATCAGCCCCAGCATTTT; CDR3aa: CASSLWAGNQPQHF
d_gene: TRBD1; abundance: -; len: 17; j_gene: TRBJ1-3; v_gene: TRBV28; CDR3nt: TGTGCCAGCAGCTCTAGTCCCGGGACAGGGACTGGAAACACCATATATTTT; CDR3aa: CASSSSPGTGTGNTIYF
d_gene: -; abundance: -; len: 16; j_gene: TRBJ1-1; v_gene: TRBV30; CDR3nt: TGTGCCTGGAGTGTAATAGCAAGCGGGATACCCACTGAAGCTTTCTTT; CDR3aa: CAWSVIASGIPTEAFF
d_gene: -; abundance: -; len: 17; j_gene: TRBJ2-2; v_gene: TRBV11-2; CDR3nt: TGTGCCAGCAGCCCCCTCGGGGCAGGCCGTCGGCCCGGGGAGCTGTTTTTT; CDR3aa: CASSPLGAGRRPGELFF
d_gene: -; abundance: -; len: 18; j_gene: TRBJ1-6; v_gene: TRBV5-1; CDR3nt: TGCGCCAGCAGCTTGACAGGAGGGCGCAGCTCCTATAATTCACCCCTCCACTTT; CDR3aa: CASSLTGGRSSYNSPLHF
d_gene: -; abundance: -; len: 16; j_gene: TRBJ1-5; v_gene: TRBV4-2; CDR3nt: TGTGCCAGCAGCCAAGAAGGGGGGAATAGCAATCAGCCCCAGCATTTT; CDR3aa: CASSQEGGNSNQPQHF
d_gene: TRBD1; abundance: few; len: 12; j_gene: TRBJ2-3; v_gene: TRBV6-1; CDR3nt: TGTGCCAGCAGCCCACAGGGGGGTACGCAGTATTTT; CDR3aa: CASSPQGGTQYF
d_gene: -; abundance: once; len: 14; j_gene: TRBJ1-2; v_gene: TRBV27; CDR3nt: TGTGCCAGCAGTTTGAGAAGGACTAACTATGGCTACACCTTC; CDR3aa: CASSLRRTNYGYTF
d_gene: -; abundance: -; len: 14; j_gene: TRBJ1-1; v_gene: TRBV5-5; CDR3nt: TGTGCCAGCAGCCAGACACCCATGAACACTGAAGCTTTCTTT; CDR3aa: CASSQTPMNTEAFF
d_gene: -; abundance: -; len: 11; j_gene: TRBJ2-5; v_gene: TRBV6-1; CDR3nt: TGTGCCAGCAAGAGGGGAGAGACCCAGTACTTC; CDR3aa: CASKRGETQYF